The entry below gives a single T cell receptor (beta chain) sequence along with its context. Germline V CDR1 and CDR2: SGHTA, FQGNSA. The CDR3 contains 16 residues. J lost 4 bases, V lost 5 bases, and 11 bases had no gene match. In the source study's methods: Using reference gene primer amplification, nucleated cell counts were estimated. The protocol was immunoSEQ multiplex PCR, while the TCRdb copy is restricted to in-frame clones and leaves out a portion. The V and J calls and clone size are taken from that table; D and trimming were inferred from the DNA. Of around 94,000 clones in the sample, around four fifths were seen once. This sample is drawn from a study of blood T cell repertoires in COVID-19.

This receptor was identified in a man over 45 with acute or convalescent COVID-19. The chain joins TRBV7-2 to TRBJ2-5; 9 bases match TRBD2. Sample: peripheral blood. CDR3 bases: TGTGCCAGCAGCCCCGGGGTAGCGGGAGTTGGAGAGACCCAGTACTTC. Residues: CASSPGVAGVGETQYF. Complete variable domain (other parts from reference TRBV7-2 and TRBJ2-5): GAGVSQSPSNKVTEKGKDVELRCDPISGHTALYWYRQSLGQGLEFLIYFQGNSAPDKSGLPSDRFSAERTGGSVSTLTIQRTQQEDSAVYLCASSPGVAGVGETQYFGPGTRLLVL.